The clone carrying this TCR beta chain was recorded a few times. The antigen is not known. This CDR3 spans 16 amino acids. The trim removed 5 bases at V and 2 bases at J, leaving 6 bases unmatched. The use of a sample-barcoded 5' primer and a J-beta primer mix characterized a second PCR of about 7 to 12 cycles. There were at least 2.5 million CDR3-containing paired-end reads obtained from each sample. TCRdb re-derived calls from the 5' RACE reads in MiXCR, one entry per CDR3 protein. The sample consists of about 1.4 million distinct CDR3 sequences, 59% of them appearing once. Ranging in age from about 6 to 95, the donors were healthy Caucasian individuals from Russia. The authors extracted at least 5 micrograms of total RNA per sample. The record originates from a study of blood T cells in healthy people across ages. Study outcomes and limitations: Compared with aged donors, long-lived donors showed fewer expanded clones, suggesting selection.

The chain recombines TRBV12-3 or TRBV12-4 with TRBJ2-3, with 11 bases matching TRBD2. The clonotype comes from a man younger than 35 in good health. The sample comprised blood. The CDR3 here is CASSTASGGLTDTQYF. In DNA, the CDR3 is TGTGCCAGCAGTACCGCTAGCGGGGGGCTCACAGATACGCAGTATTTT.